This T cell receptor (beta chain) was obtained from a study of blood T cells in healthy people across ages. With respect to this clonotype: Its antigen is undetermined.

Study-wide results and limits: Per million T cells, TCR beta diversity dropped roughly linearly as age increased.

For the second PCR, which ran for about 6 to 11 cycles, a sample-barcoded 5' primer and a J-beta primer mix were used. Every cDNA molecule bore a tag from a template-switch adaptor containing 12 random nucleotides. All samples gave at least 2.5 million CDR3-containing paired-end reads. TCRdb used MiXCR to reprocess the 5' RACE reads, holding one entry per CDR3 protein. The sample includes 1,100,000 or so distinct CDR3 sequences, 40% to 55% of them seen just once. V was pared by 3 bases and J by 2 bases, with 12 bases between. Germline assignment: CDR1 DFQATT and CDR2 SNEGSKA (reference sequence). The CDR3 contains 14 residues.

V gene TRBV20-1 combines with J gene TRBJ2-3, with D perhaps matching TRBD1 or TRBD2 (5 bases each). The origin of this receptor is a woman in her sixties in good health. The sequenced sample consisted of blood. This CDR3 is CSASGATNTDTQYF. The CDR3 bases are TGCAGTGCTAGTGGGGCGACTAACACAGATACGCAGTATTTT.